This TCR beta chain was recovered during a study of blood T cell repertoires in COVID-19 (dated by TCRdb to the early 2020s). Describing the broader study: Samples from collaborators originated in the United States, Italy and Spain and spanned both the acute and convalescent phases of COVID-19. The material from the prospective study consisted of cDNA or gDNA derived from T cells, B-cell-depleted T cells, or PBMCs. Subjects who had been exposed to COVID-19, were actively infected with it, or had recovered from it provided the deeply sampled blood TCRbeta repertoires that made up the dataset. The repertoires were made available in a free public database intended to serve as a resource for research on the immune response to SARS-CoV-2. Samples were obtained from the ongoing ImmuneRACE study (first 160 participants) and from over a thousand subjects provided by 6 global collaborators. The sample metadata nearly always contained a de-identified subject ID, COVID-19 status, age in years and sex. Where HLA class I and class II types were available, the types were taken from metadata supplied by the sample provider, not from assay-based typing. Findings and caveats that apply to the study as a whole: Clinical and demographic metadata were provided uncurated, with the amount varying by source and participant.

V loses 7 bases, J loses 5 bases, and the germline ends lie 17 bases apart. The CDR3 measures 15 amino acids from cysteine to phenylalanine. The retained sequence is limited to the CDR3, 45 bases, with the frame set at the first base. In the germline V gene (reference sequence), CDR1 corresponds to LGHDT and CDR2 to YNNKEL. Worth noting for this clone: Its antigen is unknown. No base quality values were provided; no much bigger clone lies one nucleotide off.

The immunoSEQ Assay, a bias-controlled multiplex PCR, was used to amplify TCRbeta CDR3 regions from genomic DNA. The authors processed their data as follows. The number of nucleated cells in each sample was estimated by amplification of reference gene primers within the assay. To quantify the absolute abundance of each unique TCRbeta CDR3 rearrangement, sequence reads were collapsed and filtered. For each sample, productive Simpson clonality was calculated as the square root of Simpson's diversity index across productive rearrangements. Here the immuneACCESS table is served through TCRdb, limited to in-frame sequences with V and J called. Missing clones are a known gap in these copies; in checked studies unresolved V genes cover under half, and the rest lacks a known reason. V, J and clone size are taken as reported in that table, and D and trimming were inferred from the DNA itself. The sample table contains more than 60,000 clones; only one count was recorded for 65% to 85% of them. The ten largest clones add up to about 5% of the sample.

Collaborating institutions collected whole blood in K2EDTA tubes following their own protocols. For TCRbeta analysis, collaborators shipped samples in one of three forms: frozen whole blood, isolated PBMCs, or DNA extracted from either of those sample types. The V gene is TRBV3-1 (or the pseudogene TRBV3-2) and the J gene is TRBJ1-4, and possibly TRBD1, on 6 matching bases. This receptor was obtained from a man in his sixties with active or convalescent COVID-19. The sequenced sample was peripheral blood. The CDR3 amino acid sequence is: CASTLKGQGNEKLFF. In nucleotides, the sequence is TGTGCCAGCACCCTCAAGGGGCAGGGGAATGAAAAACTGTTTTTT.